The 15 T cell receptor beta chains listed next were all sequenced from one sample in a study of long-term antiretroviral therapy in people with HIV. Run at survey level, the immunoSEQ assay was version v3.0. Only in-frame clones appear in the TCRdb table, and some are missing; sequencing was by immunoSEQ multiplex PCR. The table shows about 24,000 clones, with 85% to 95% occurring only once. This material consisted of unsorted PBMCs, taken about 4.7 years after starting antiretroviral therapy. The source is a woman in her forties or fifties with HIV.

The chain joins TRBV18 to TRBJ2-1; 16 bases are a match to TRBD2. CDR3 length: 20 amino acids. V was clipped by 2 bases and J by 6 bases; unmatched bases: 13. The germline CDR1 and CDR2 sequences are KGHSH and LQKENI. The CDR3 sequence is CASSPNMGLAGGAVSNEQFF. CDR3 DNA sequence: TGTGCCAGCTCACCAAATATGGGACTAGCGGGAGGGGCGGTGAGCAATGAGCAGTTCTTC.

The rearrangement uses TRBV7-9 and TRBJ1-1, with a weak D call TRBD1 (6 bases). The CDR3 has 15 residues. The V end lost 0 bases, the J end lost 5 bases, and 13 bases lay between the germline ends. Germline CDR1 and CDR2: SEHNR and FQNEAQ (reference sequence). The CDR3 reads CASSLARAGVTEAFF. As DNA, the CDR3 is TGTGCCAGCAGCTTAGCCAGGGCAGGGGTGACTGAAGCTTTCTTT.

The chain employs TRBV5-1 and TRBJ2-1; D tentatively fits TRBD1 or TRBD2 (6 bases each). The CDR3 is made up of 15 amino acids. In germline, CDR1 is SGHRS, CDR2 YFSETQ. V gave up 0 bases and J gave up 9 bases, with 16 bases separating them. The CDR3 loop is CASSLGPEGGGEQFF. The CDR3, as DNA: TGCGCCAGCAGCTTGGGGCCCGAGGGGGGCGGTGAGCAGTTCTTC.

The J gene is TRBJ2-7, the V gene TRBV28; D is undetermined. Germline CDR1 is MDHEN and CDR2 is SYDVKM. V lost 6 bases and J lost 3, with 15 bases in between. CDR3 length: 14 amino acids. The CDR3 region is CASRGTLSIYEQYF. In DNA form, the CDR3 reads TGTGCCAGCAGGGGTACGCTAAGCATCTACGAGCAGTACTTC. The entire variable domain, with the rest obtained from reference TRBV28 and TRBJ2-7, is as follows: DVKVTQSSRYLVKRTGEKVFLECVQDMDHENMFWYRQDPGLGLRLIYFSYDVKMKEKGDIPEGYSVSREKKERFSLILESASTNQTSMYLCASRGTLSIYEQYFGPGTRLTVT.

This clone showed up just once. J is TRBJ2-2 and V is TRBV7-3; D ambiguous. The CDR3 extends over 12 amino acids. The germline V gene encodes CDR1 SGHTA and CDR2 FQGTGA. Trimming stripped 2 bases from V and 6 bases from J, with 4 bases between. DNA of the CDR3: TGTGCCAGCAGCTTATTTGCCGGGGAGCTGTTTTTT. It translates to CASSLFAGELFF.

This sequence joins TRBV7-9 and TRBJ2-1; D unclear. Germline lookup yields CDR1 SEHNR and CDR2 FQNEAQ (reference sequence). With 2 bases removed from V and 5 bases from J, the gap between germline ends came to 7 bases. This CDR3 is 13 amino acids long. The CDR3 loop is CASSLSGHNEQFF. CDR3 nucleotides: TGTGCCAGCAGCTTATCGGGCCACAATGAGCAGTTCTTC.

This clone was seen a single time. The V and J genes are TRBV7-2 and TRBJ1-1; D might be TRBD1 (5 bases). This CDR3 has 16 amino acids. With 3 bases removed from V and 1 base from J, the gap between germline ends came to 15 bases. The V gene's germline CDR1 is SGHTA and CDR2 FQGNSA. The CDR3, as DNA: TGTGCCAGCAGCTTCGGTCCCGGGACCTCGAACACTGAAGCTTTCTTT. It is translated as CASSFGPGTSNTEAFF.

The genes are TRBV5-1 and TRBJ2-7, with 7 bases lining up with TRBD1. CDR3 length: 14 amino acids. V was pared by 4 bases and J by 0 bases, with 4 bases of the junction left unmatched. Germline-derived CDR1 and CDR2 are SGHRS and YFSETQ. In DNA form, the CDR3 reads TGCGCCAGCAGCCGGGACAGCCTCTCCTACGAGCAGTACTTC. It is translated as CASSRDSLSYEQYF.

The chain uses TRBV4-3 and TRBJ2-7; no clear D. Germline CDR1 and CDR2: LGHNA and YSLEER. The CDR3 contains 16 residues. Trimming left V 1 base short and J 2 bases short, with 15 bases between. The CDR3, as DNA: TGCGCCAGCAGCCAAGTAGGAGCAACACTACCCTACGAGCAGTACTTC. This codes for CASSQVGATLPYEQYF.

This clone was recorded once. The chain joins TRBV7-7 to TRBJ2-5, with a possible D match to TRBD1 (6 bases). Trimming removed 5 bases at V and 5 bases at J, with 15 bases between. CDR1 is SSHAT and CDR2 is FNYEAQ in the germline V gene (reference sequence). This CDR3 has 14 amino acids. CDR3 sequence (DNA): TGTGCCAGCAGCATTATATGGGGGCAGGAGACCCAGTACTTC. Its protein is CASSIIWGQETQYF.

The chain combines TRBV6-6 with TRBJ2-5; D possibly corresponds to TRBD1 (5 bases). The germline gives CDR1 MNHNY, CDR2 SVGAGI (reference sequence). V was cut by 0 bases and J by 2 bases, with 13 bases left in between. The CDR3 contains 16 residues. This chain's CDR3 is CASSYSRDSMQETQYF. CDR3 DNA: TGTGCCAGCAGTTACTCGAGAGACAGCATGCAAGAGACCCAGTACTTC.

The chain couples TRBV7-9 to TRBJ2-1, with 9 positions matching TRBD2. V dropped 1 base and J dropped 10; count of bases not matched to a gene: 8. The CDR3 runs to 15 residues. CDR1 and CDR2 from the germline V gene are SEHNR and FQNEAQ (reference sequence). CDR3 sequence reads: CASSLVAGDSREQFF. The CDR3 DNA sequence: TGTGCCAGCAGCTTAGTAGCGGGAGATAGTCGGGAGCAGTTCTTC.

In its sample, this clone was seen once. This sequence joins TRBV7-9 and TRBJ1-3; no clear D gene. The V and J ends lost 11 bases and 0 bases respectively, with 11 bases between them. Germline values: CDR1 SEHNR, CDR2 FQNEAQ (reference sequence). The CDR3 has 13 amino acids. CDR3 sequence: CAGERDSGNTIYF. CDR3 in DNA: TGTGCCGGCGAAAGAGACTCTGGAAACACCATATATTTT. Drawing the rest from reference TRBV7-9 and TRBJ1-3, the complete variable domain is DTGVSQNPRHKITKRGQNVTFRCDPISEHNRLYWYRQTLGQGPEFLTYFQNEAQLEKSRLLSDRFSAERPKGSFSTLEIQRTEQGDSAMYLCAGERDSGNTIYFGEGSWLTVV.

This clone came up once. The rearrangement links TRBV19 to TRBJ1-4; 7 positions match TRBD1. The CDR3 is made up of 14 amino acids. Trimming at V came to 4 bases and at J to 7 bases, leaving 6 bases not matched to a gene. CDR1 is LNHDA, CDR2 SQIVND, per germline (reference sequence). The CDR3 DNA follows: TGTGCCAGTAGTAGACAGGGTTCGCTTGAAAAACTGTTTTTT. This encodes CASSRQGSLEKLFF.

The sample holds one count of this clone. The sample holds other DNA sequences that translate to the same CDR3. V gene TRBV6-6 combines with J gene TRBJ2-3; D is unclear. The CDR3 runs to 12 residues. V was trimmed by 0 bases and J by 6 bases, leaving 4 bases between them. Germline V gene sequence: CDR1 MNHNY, CDR2 SVGAGI (reference sequence). CDR3 region: CASSYSLDTQYF. Written as DNA, the CDR3 is TGTGCCAGCAGTTACTCCCTGGATACGCAGTATTTT.